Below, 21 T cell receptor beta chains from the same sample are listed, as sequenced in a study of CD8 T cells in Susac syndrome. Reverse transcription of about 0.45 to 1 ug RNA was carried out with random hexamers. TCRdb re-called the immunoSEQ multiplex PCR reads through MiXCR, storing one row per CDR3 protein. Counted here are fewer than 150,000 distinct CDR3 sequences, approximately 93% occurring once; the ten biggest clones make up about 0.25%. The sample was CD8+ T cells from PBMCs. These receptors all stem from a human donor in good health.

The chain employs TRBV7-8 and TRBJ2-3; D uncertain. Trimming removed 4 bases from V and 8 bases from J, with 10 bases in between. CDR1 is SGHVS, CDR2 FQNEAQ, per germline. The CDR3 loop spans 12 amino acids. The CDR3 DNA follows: TGTGCCAGCAGCTCCATCATGGGTACGCAGTATTTT. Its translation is CASSSIMGTQYF.

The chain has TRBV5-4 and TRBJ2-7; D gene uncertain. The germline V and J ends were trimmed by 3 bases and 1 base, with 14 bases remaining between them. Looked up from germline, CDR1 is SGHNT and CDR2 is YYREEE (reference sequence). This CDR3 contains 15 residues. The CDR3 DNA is TGTGCCAGCAGCTCTACTGAACTCTATTCCTACGAGCAGTACTTC. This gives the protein CASSSTELYSYEQYF.

The CDR3, as DNA: TGTGCCAGCAGCTACGGGGGGACGATGGGGAACTATGGCTACACCTTC. This sequence encodes CASSYGGTMGNYGYTF. The V call is TRBV5-4, the J call TRBJ1-2; D is possibly TRBD1 (5 bases). CDR1 is SGHNT and CDR2 is YYREEE in the germline V gene (reference sequence). The CDR3 runs to 16 residues. The V end lost 3 bases, the J end lost 2 bases, and 17 bases lay between the germline ends.

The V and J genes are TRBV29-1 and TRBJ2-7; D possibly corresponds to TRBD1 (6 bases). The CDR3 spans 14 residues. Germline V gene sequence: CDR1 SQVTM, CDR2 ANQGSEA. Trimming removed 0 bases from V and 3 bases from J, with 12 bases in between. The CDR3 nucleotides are TGCAGCGTTGAAGAAACCCGGGACAACTACGAGCAGTACTTC. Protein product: CSVEETRDNYEQYF.

The CDR3: CASSQGLSYNEQFF. The DNA of the CDR3 is TGTGCCAGCAGTCAGGGACTATCCTACAATGAGCAGTTCTTC. The chain employs TRBV6-2 or TRBV6-3 and TRBJ2-1; the match to TRBD2 covers 7 bases. This CDR3 region has 14 residues. Germline V lookup: CDR1 MNHEY, CDR2 SVGEGT. V was clipped by 5 bases and J by 1 base; unmatched bases: 2.

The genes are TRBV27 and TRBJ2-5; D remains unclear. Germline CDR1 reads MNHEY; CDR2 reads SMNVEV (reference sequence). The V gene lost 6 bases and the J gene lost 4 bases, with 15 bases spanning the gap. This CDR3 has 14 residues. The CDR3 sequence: CASSEAGLGETQYF. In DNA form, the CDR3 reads TGTGCCAGCAGCGAAGCCGGGCTTGGAGAGACCCAGTACTTC.

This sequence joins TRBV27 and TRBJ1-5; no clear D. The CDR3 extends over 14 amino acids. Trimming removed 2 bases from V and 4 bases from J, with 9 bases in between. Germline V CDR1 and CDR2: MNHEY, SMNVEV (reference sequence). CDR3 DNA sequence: TGTGCCAGCAGTTTACGCGGCCTGAATCAGCCCCAGCATTTT. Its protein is CASSLRGLNQPQHF.

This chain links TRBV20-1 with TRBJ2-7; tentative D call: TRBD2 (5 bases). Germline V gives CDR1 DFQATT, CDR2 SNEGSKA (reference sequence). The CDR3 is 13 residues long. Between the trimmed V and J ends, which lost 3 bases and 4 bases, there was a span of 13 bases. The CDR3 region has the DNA TGCAGTGCTAGCCTGCAGAGGGATTACGAGCAGTACTTC. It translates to CSASLQRDYEQYF.

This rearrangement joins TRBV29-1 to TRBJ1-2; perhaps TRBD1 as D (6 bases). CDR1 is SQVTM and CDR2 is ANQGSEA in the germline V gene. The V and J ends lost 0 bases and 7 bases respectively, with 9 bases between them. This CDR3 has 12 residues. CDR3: CSVEEEGGGYTF. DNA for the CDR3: TGCAGCGTTGAAGAGGAGGGGGGTGGCTACACCTTC. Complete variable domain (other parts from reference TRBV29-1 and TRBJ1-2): SAVISQKPSRDICQRGTSLTIQCQVDSQVTMMFWYRQQPGQSLTLIATANQGSEATYESGFVIDKFPISRPNLTFSTLTVSNMSPEDSSIYLCSVEEEGGGYTFGSGTRLTVV.

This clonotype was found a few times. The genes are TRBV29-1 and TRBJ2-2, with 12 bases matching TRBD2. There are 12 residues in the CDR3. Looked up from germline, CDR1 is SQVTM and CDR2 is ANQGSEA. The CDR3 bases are TGCACGGGGACTAGCGGGTCCGGGGAGCTGTTTTTT. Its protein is CTGTSGSGELFF.

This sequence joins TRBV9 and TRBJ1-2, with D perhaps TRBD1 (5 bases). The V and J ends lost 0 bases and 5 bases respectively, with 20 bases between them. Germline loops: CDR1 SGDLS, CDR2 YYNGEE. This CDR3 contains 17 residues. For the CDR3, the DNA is TGTGCCAGCAGCGTAGGGGTACAGGAAACCTTTAGGTATGGCTACACCTTC. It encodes CASSVGVQETFRYGYTF.

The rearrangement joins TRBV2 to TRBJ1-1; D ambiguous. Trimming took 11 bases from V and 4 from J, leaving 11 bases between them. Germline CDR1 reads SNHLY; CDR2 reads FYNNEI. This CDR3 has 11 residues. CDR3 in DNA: TGTGCCTACCTCGGAGTCACTGAAGCTTTCTTT. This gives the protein CAYLGVTEAFF.

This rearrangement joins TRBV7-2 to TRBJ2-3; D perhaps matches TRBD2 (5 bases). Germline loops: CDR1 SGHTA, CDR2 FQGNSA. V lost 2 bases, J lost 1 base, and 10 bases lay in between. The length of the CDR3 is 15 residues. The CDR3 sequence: CASSLISEGTDTQYF. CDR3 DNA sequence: TGTGCCAGCAGCTTAATTTCGGAGGGCACAGATACGCAGTATTTT.

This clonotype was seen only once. CDR3 DNA: TGTGCCAGTAGTGACCTCCGGGACGGAGGACAGTACTTC. This encodes CASSDLRDGGQYF. The chain is built from TRBV19 and TRBJ2-7; D may match TRBD1 or TRBD2 (5 bases each). The CDR3 runs 13 residues. The ends were cut back, 5 bases at V and 10 bases at J, with 18 bases in the middle. Germline V gene data show CDR1 as LNHDA and CDR2 as SQIVND (reference sequence).

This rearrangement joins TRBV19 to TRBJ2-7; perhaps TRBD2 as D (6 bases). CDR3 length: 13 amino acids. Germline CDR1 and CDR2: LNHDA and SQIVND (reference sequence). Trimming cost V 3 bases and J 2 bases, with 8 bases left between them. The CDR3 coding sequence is TGTGCCAGTAGTATGGGACTTGCCTACGAGCAGTACTTC. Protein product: CASSMGLAYEQYF.

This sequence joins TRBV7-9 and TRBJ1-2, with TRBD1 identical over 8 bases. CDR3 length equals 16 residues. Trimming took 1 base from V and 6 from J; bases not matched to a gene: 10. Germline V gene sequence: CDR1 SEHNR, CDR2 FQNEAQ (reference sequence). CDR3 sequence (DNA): TGTGCCAGCAGCTTAGACGGGTCAGGGGGCTGGAATGGCTACACCTTC. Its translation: CASSLDGSGGWNGYTF.

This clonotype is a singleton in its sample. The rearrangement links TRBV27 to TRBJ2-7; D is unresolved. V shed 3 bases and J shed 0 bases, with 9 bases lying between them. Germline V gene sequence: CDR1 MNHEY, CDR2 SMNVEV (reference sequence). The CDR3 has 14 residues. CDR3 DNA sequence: TGTGCCAGCAGTTTCCCCCTAAGCTCCTACGAGCAGTACTTC. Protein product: CASSFPLSSYEQYF.

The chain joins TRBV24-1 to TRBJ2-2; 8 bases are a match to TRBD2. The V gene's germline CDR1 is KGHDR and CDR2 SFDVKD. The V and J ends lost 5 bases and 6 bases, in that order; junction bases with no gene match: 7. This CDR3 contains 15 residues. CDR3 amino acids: CATSASGGPSGELFF. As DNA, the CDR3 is TGTGCCACCAGTGCTTCGGGAGGGCCGTCCGGGGAGCTGTTTTTT.

The CDR3 loop is CASSWAGGLETQYF. In DNA, the CDR3 is TGTGCCAGCAGTTGGGCGGGAGGATTAGAGACCCAGTACTTC. The rearrangement links TRBV27 to TRBJ2-5; the match to TRBD2 covers 8 bases. V gave up 4 bases and J gave up 4 bases; unmatched junction bases: 5. In germline, CDR1 is MNHEY, CDR2 SMNVEV (reference sequence). The CDR3 contains 14 residues.

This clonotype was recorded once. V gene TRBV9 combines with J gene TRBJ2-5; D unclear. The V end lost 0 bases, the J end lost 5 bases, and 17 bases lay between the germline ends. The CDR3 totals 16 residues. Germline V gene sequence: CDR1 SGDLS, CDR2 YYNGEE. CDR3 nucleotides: TGTGCCAGCAGCGTAGCCCCCTACGAGCCTTGGGAGACCCAGTACTTC. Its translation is CASSVAPYEPWETQYF.

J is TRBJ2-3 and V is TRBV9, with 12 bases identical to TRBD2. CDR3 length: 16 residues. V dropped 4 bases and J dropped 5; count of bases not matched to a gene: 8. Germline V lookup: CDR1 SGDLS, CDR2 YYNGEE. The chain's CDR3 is CASSPSPGLAGDTQYF. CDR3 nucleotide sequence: TGTGCCAGCAGCCCATCCCCGGGACTAGCGGGAGATACGCAGTATTTT.